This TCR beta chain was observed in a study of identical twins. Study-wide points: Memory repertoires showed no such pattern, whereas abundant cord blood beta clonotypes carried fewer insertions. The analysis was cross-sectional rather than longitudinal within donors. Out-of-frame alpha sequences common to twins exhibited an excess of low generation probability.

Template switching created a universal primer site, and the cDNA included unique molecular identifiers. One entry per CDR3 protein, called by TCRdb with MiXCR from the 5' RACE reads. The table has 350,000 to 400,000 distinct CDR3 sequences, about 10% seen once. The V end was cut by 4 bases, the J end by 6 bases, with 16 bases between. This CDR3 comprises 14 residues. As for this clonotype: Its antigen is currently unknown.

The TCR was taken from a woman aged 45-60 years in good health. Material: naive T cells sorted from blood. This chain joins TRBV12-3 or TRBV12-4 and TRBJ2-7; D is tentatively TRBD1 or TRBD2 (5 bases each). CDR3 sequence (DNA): TGTGCCAGCAGTTCCCGGGACCGCGCCTCCGAGCAGTACTTC. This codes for CASSSRDRASEQYF.